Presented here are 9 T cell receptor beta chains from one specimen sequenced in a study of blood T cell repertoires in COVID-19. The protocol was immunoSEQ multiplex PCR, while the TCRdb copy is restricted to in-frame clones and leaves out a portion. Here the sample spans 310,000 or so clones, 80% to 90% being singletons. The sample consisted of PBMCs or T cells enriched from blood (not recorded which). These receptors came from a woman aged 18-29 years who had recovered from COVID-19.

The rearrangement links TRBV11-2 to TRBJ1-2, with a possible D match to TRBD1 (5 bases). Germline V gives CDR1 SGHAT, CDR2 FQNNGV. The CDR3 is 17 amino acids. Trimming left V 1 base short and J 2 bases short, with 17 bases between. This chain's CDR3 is CASSLARGAGGNYGYTF. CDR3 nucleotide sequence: TGTGCCAGCAGCTTAGCCCGCGGTGCCGGGGGGAACTATGGCTACACCTTC.

The CDR3 DNA sequence: TGCGCCAGCAGGCCCGGGACTAGCGGACTCTCCTACAATGAGCAGTTCTTC. As protein: CASRPGTSGLSYNEQFF. V gene TRBV5-1 combines with J gene TRBJ2-1; 11 bases agree with TRBD2. V gave up 5 bases and J gave up 0 bases; unmatched junction bases: 7. This CDR3 contains 17 residues. Looked up from germline, CDR1 is SGHRS and CDR2 is YFSETQ. Variable domain in full (rest from reference TRBV5-1 and TRBJ2-1): KAGVTQTPRYLIKTRGQQVTLSCSPISGHRSVSWYQQTPGQGLQFLFEYFSETQRNKGNFPGRFSGRQFSNSRSEMNVSTLELGDSALYLCASRPGTSGLSYNEQFFGPGTRLTVL.

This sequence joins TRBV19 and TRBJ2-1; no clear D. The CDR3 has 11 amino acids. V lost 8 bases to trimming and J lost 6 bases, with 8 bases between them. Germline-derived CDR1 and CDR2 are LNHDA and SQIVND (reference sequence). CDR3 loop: CASGASNEQFF. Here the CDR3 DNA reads TGTGCCAGTGGTGCTAGCAATGAGCAGTTCTTC.

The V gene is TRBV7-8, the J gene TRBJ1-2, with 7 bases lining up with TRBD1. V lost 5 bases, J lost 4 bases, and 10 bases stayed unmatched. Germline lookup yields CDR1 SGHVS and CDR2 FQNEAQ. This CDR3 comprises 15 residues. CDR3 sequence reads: CASSQQSGTVYGYTF. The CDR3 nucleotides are TGTGCCAGCAGCCAACAATCCGGGACAGTCTATGGCTACACCTTC.

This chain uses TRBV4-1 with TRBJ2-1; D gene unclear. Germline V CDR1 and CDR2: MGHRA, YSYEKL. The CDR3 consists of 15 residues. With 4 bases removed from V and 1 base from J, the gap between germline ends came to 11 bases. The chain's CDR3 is CASSPTSGSYNEQFF. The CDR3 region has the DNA TGCGCCAGCAGCCCGACGTCCGGGTCCTACAATGAGCAGTTCTTC.

The CDR3 here is CASSFAGGLNYGYTF. The CDR3 DNA reads TGTGCCAGCAGCTTTGCGGGGGGACTTAACTATGGCTACACCTTC. The genes are TRBV7-8 and TRBJ1-2; perhaps TRBD1 as D (5 bases). V lost 3 bases and J 1 base, leaving 12 bases between the germline ends. The length of the CDR3 is 15 residues. CDR1 is SGHVS and CDR2 is FQNEAQ in the germline V gene.

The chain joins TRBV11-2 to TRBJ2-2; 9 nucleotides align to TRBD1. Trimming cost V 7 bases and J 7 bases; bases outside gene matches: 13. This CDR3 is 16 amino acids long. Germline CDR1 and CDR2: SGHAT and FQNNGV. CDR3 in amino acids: CASNFYRGLESGELFF. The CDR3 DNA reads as TGTGCCAGCAACTTTTACAGGGGGCTAGAAAGCGGGGAGCTGTTTTTT.

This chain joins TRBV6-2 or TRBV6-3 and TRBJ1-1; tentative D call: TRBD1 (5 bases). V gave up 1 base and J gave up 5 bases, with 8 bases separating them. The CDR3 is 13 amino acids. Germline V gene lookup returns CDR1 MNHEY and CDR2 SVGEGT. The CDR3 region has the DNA TGTGCCAGCAGTTACTTCACAGGAACTGAAGCTTTCTTT. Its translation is CASSYFTGTEAFF.

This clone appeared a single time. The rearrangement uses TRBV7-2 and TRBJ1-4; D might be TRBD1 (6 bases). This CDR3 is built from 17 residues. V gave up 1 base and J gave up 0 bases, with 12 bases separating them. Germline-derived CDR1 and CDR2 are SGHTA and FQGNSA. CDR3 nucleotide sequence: TGTGCCAGCAGCTTAGATGGACAGCCCTCAACTAATGAAAAACTGTTTTTT. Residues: CASSLDGQPSTNEKLFF.